One and the same sample provided the 2 T cell receptor beta chains below, sequenced in a study of T cell repertoires in cytomegalovirus infection. TCRdb analysed the reads with MiXCR anew, one entry per CDR3 protein. Among around 490,000 distinct CDR3 sequences listed, more than 20% were seen once. Sequenced sample: PBMCs. These receptor sequences come from a human donor in good health (CMV status not recorded). Some clones in this sample may be carry-over from other donors' samples.

This clonotype was counted a few times. V is TRBV29-1 and J is TRBJ2-1, with unresolved D. Looked up from germline, CDR1 is SQVTM and CDR2 is ANQGSEA. The ends were cut back, 3 bases at V and 10 bases at J, with 7 bases in the middle. CDR3 length: 10 amino acids. CDR3 region: CSVDPVEQFF. The CDR3, as DNA: TGCAGCGTTGATCCGGTAGAGCAGTTCTTC.

This clonotype turned up a few times. The chain carries TRBV29-1 and TRBJ2-1, with 7 bases that match TRBD1. The CDR3 is 14 residues long. Losses at the gene ends were 7 bases for V and 9 bases for J; bases not matched to a gene: 15. The V gene's germline CDR1 is SQVTM and CDR2 ANQGSEA. The CDR3 loop is CSATGTASRGEQFF. The CDR3 coding sequence is TGCAGCGCGACCGGGACAGCCAGTAGGGGTGAGCAGTTCTTC.